The 19 T cell receptor beta chains below were found in one sample sequenced in a study of cytomegalovirus exposure and HLA in healthy donors (dated by TCRdb to about 2017). Receptor libraries were prepared by the immunoSEQ multiplex PCR assay. In TCRdb, the immuneACCESS table is reduced to in-frame sequences with V and J assigned. These tables do not hold every clone; where another copy was compared, an unresolved V gene accounts for under half, and the others remain unexplained. The sample data list 60,000 to 75,000 clones, and roughly 94% of these were observed just once. Around 7% of the sample rests with the top ten. Sequenced material: PBMCs. These receptors came from a woman between 18 and 29 years old in good health and CMV-seropositive.

CDR3: CASSLYGNTEAFF. The CDR3 nucleotides read TGTGCCAGCAGCTTATACGGTAACACTGAAGCTTTCTTT. The chain recombines TRBV13 with TRBJ1-1; D is uncertain. Germline CDR1 is PRHDT and CDR2 is FYEKMQ (reference sequence). Trimming removed 2 bases from V and 2 bases from J, with 6 bases in between. CDR3 length equals 13 residues.

The genes are TRBV7-9 and TRBJ1-1; 7 bases agree with TRBD1. CDR3 length: 16 amino acids. The germline V gene encodes CDR1 SEHNR and CDR2 FQNEAQ (reference sequence). V lost 2 bases and J lost 4; bases outside the gene matches: 10. The DNA for the CDR3 is TGTGCCAGCAGCTTAACCCCCCAGGGGGTGGTCACTGAAGCTTTCTTT. Translated: CASSLTPQGVVTEAFF.

The chain carries TRBV28 and TRBJ1-3; 8 nucleotides align to TRBD1. The CDR3 runs 16 residues. CDR1 and CDR2 from the germline V gene are MDHEN and SYDVKM. The ends lost 3 bases at V and 5 bases at J; junction bases unmatched: 9. The DNA of the CDR3 is TGTGCCAGCAGTTTTGACAGGGACAGGCCCCGAAACACCATATATTTT. Translated: CASSFDRDRPRNTIYF.

V and J are TRBV18 and TRBJ2-5; 9 nucleotides match TRBD2. Germline CDR1 reads KGHSH; CDR2 reads LQKENI. V shed 1 base, J shed 5 bases, and the junction held 5 bases outside the gene matches. The CDR3 consists of 15 residues. CDR3 sequence (DNA): TGTGCCAGCTCACCACGTAGCGGGAGTGGGGAGACCCAGTACTTC. This sequence encodes CASSPRSGSGETQYF.

The J gene is TRBJ2-3, the V gene TRBV9, with 10 bases that match TRBD2. The CDR3 is 19 residues long. Trimming took 1 base from V and 1 from J; bases not matched to a gene: 12. Germline V lookup: CDR1 SGDLS, CDR2 YYNGEE. For the CDR3, the DNA is TGTGCCAGCAGCGTAAGGTTTGCTAGCGGGAGCCGGGGCACAGATACGCAGTATTTT. It yields the protein CASSVRFASGSRGTDTQYF.

In nucleotides, the CDR3 is TGTGCCAGCAGTGCGACAGGGCTTGGCTACACCTTC. It yields the protein CASSATGLGYTF. The chain uses TRBV6-1 and TRBJ1-2; 7 bases are shared with TRBD1. From germline, CDR1 is MNHNS and CDR2 SASEGT. Trimming removed 4 bases from V and 7 bases from J; junction bases left unmatched: 3. The CDR3 sequence is 12 residues long.

The chain has TRBV6-6 and TRBJ1-4; the D gene is possibly TRBD1 (5 bases). The V end lost 0 bases, the J end lost 7 bases, and 6 bases lay between the germline ends. The CDR3 sequence is 13 residues long. The germline V gene has CDR1 MNHNY and CDR2 SVGAGI (reference sequence). For the CDR3, the DNA is TGTGCCAGCAGTTACTCTAGGGGTGAAAAACTGTTTTTT. It specifies CASSYSRGEKLFF.

The chain couples TRBV7-8 to TRBJ1-2; no clear D gene. Looked up from germline, CDR1 is SGHVS and CDR2 is FQNEAQ. Trimming pared 6 bases from V and 2 bases from J, leaving 22 bases between. This CDR3 region has 17 residues. The CDR3 reads CASSPFTFGEGNYGYTF. In nucleotides, the CDR3 is TGTGCCAGCAGTCCATTTACGTTTGGGGAGGGCAACTATGGCTACACCTTC.

V and J are TRBV5-4 and TRBJ1-1; D unresolved. This CDR3 contains 14 residues. From germline, CDR1 is SGHNT and CDR2 YYREEE (reference sequence). V lost 1 base to trimming and J lost 0 bases, with 7 bases between them. As DNA, the CDR3 is TGTGCCAGCAGCTTGTACAGCCTGAACACTGAAGCTTTCTTT. This codes for CASSLYSLNTEAFF. The variable domain in full, completed from reference TRBV5-4 and TRBJ1-1, reads ETGVTQSPTHLIKTRGQQVTLRCSSQSGHNTVSWYQQALGQGPQFIFQYYREEENGRGNFPPRFSGLQFPNYSSELNVNALELDDSALYLCASSLYSLNTEAFFGQGTRLTVV.

This chain joins TRBV7-9 and TRBJ2-7, with D maybe TRBD1 (6 bases). The V end was cut by 8 bases, the J end by 2 bases, with 13 bases between. CDR3 length equals 13 residues. Germline CDR1 reads SEHNR; CDR2 reads FQNEAQ (reference sequence). CDR3: CASQQQGPYEQYF. CDR3 nucleotide sequence: TGTGCCAGCCAGCAACAGGGCCCCTACGAGCAGTACTTC.

This clone was detected once. This chain connects TRBV10-3 to TRBJ2-7; D is perhaps TRBD2 (5 bases). This CDR3 has 16 amino acids. The germline gives CDR1 ENHRY, CDR2 SYGVKD. V lost 0 bases, J lost 0 bases, and 12 bases lay in between. The CDR3 reads CAISESPRVSSYEQYF. CDR3 nucleotide sequence: TGTGCCATCAGTGAGTCCCCGAGGGTGAGCTCCTACGAGCAGTACTTC.

The gene calls are TRBV27 and TRBJ2-1; tentatively, D is TRBD2 (6 bases). CDR1 is MNHEY, CDR2 SMNVEV, per germline (reference sequence). The CDR3 extends over 14 amino acids. V was trimmed by 6 bases and J by 0 bases, leaving 9 bases between them. CDR3 residues: CASRFGSSYNEQFF. The CDR3 bases are TGTGCCAGCAGATTCGGGAGCTCCTACAATGAGCAGTTCTTC.

In this sample, this clone turned up once. The genes are TRBV5-1 and TRBJ2-7, with no clear D. The V gene's germline CDR1 is SGHRS and CDR2 YFSETQ. CDR3 length: 13 residues. With 4 bases removed from V and 3 bases from J, the gap between germline ends came to 11 bases. This chain's CDR3 is CASSPPAVYEQYF. CDR3 DNA sequence: TGCGCCAGCAGCCCCCCGGCGGTCTACGAGCAGTACTTC.

The rearrangement links TRBV7-2 to TRBJ1-5, with 7 bases aligning to TRBD1. This CDR3 is 14 amino acids long. Germline CDR1 SGHTA, CDR2 FQGNSA. V lost 5 bases and J lost 7; bases outside the gene matches: 8. The chain's CDR3 is CASSVTGKGQPQHF. CDR3 DNA: TGTGCCAGCAGCGTGACAGGGAAAGGGCAGCCCCAGCATTTT. Using reference TRBV7-2 and TRBJ1-5 for the parts outside the CDR3, the full variable domain is GAGVSQSPSNKVTEKGKDVELRCDPISGHTALYWYRQSLGQGLEFLIYFQGNSAPDKSGLPSDRFSAERTGGSVSTLTIQRTQQEDSAVYLCASSVTGKGQPQHFGDGTRLSIL.

The sample holds one count of this clone. In nucleotides, the CDR3 is TGTGCCAGCAGTGAAGGACTGACGCAGTATTTT. Protein product: CASSEGLTQYF. This sequence joins TRBV6-5 and TRBJ2-3; the D gene is possibly TRBD2 (5 bases). Trimming shortened V by 5 bases and J by 9 bases, and 9 bases separated the two germline ends. This CDR3 is built from 11 residues. The germline gives CDR1 MNHEY, CDR2 SVGAGI.

The chain recombines TRBV19 with TRBJ1-5, with D perhaps matching TRBD1 (5 bases). The CDR3 extends over 15 amino acids. The germline V gene encodes CDR1 LNHDA and CDR2 SQIVND (reference sequence). V was pared by 4 bases and J by 1 base, with 11 bases between. The CDR3 region is CASSKDRGSNQPQHF. CDR3 nucleotides: TGTGCCAGTAGTAAGGACCGGGGGAGCAATCAGCCCCAGCATTTT. The whole variable domain, filled in from reference TRBV19 and TRBJ1-5, reads DGGITQSPKYLFRKEGQNVTLSCEQNLNHDAMYWYRQDPGQGLRLIYYSQIVNDFQKGDIAEGYSVSREKKESFPLTVTSAQKNPTAFYLCASSKDRGSNQPQHFGDGTRLSIL.

The chain uses TRBV4-1 and TRBJ2-7, with 7 bases matching TRBD2. From germline, CDR1 is MGHRA and CDR2 YSYEKL. V shed 0 bases and J 1 base; nucleotides not matched to a gene: 12. The CDR3 loop spans 18 amino acids. This CDR3 is CASSQDPVAGVLSYEQYF. In DNA, the CDR3 is TGCGCCAGCAGCCAAGATCCAGTGGCGGGGGTTCTGTCCTACGAGCAGTACTTC.

This rearrangement joins TRBV5-1 to TRBJ2-3; D might be TRBD1 (6 bases). Between the trimmed V and J ends, which lost 4 bases and 2 bases, there was a span of 17 bases. CDR3 length: 16 residues. Germline assignment: CDR1 SGHRS and CDR2 YFSETQ. The CDR3 spells CASSPKRDTVTDTQYF. The CDR3 DNA reads TGCGCCAGCAGCCCCAAACGGGACACTGTCACAGATACGCAGTATTTT.

The chain has TRBV5-6 and TRBJ2-1, with unresolved D. This CDR3 region has 17 residues. CDR1 is SGHDT, CDR2 YYEEEE, per germline. The V and J ends lost 1 base and 0 bases respectively, with 14 bases between them. CDR3 DNA: TGTGCCAGCAGCTTGCTGGAAAAGCGCGACTCCTACAATGAGCAGTTCTTC. It is translated as CASSLLEKRDSYNEQFF.